This T cell receptor (beta chain) is from a study of blood T cell repertoires in COVID-19. Study context: PBMCs, B-cell-depleted T cells, or T cells provided the cDNA or gDNA that made up the material.

This CDR3 is 14 amino acids long. CDR1 SGHTA and CDR2 FQGNSA come from the germline V gene. Trimming took off 1 base at V and 4 bases at J, with 10 bases between the two ends. The protocol was immunoSEQ multiplex PCR, while the TCRdb copy is restricted to in-frame clones and leaves out a portion. The sample lists 350,000 to 450,000 clones; approximately 91% were seen once. V is TRBV7-2 and J is TRBJ1-2, with unresolved D. The origin of this receptor is a woman aged 18-29 years who had been exposed to COVID-19. The sample comprised PBMCs or T cells enriched from blood (not recorded which). The CDR3 here is CASSLEPSVYGYTF. DNA for the CDR3: TGTGCCAGCAGCTTAGAACCCAGCGTCTATGGCTACACCTTC. The whole variable domain, filled in from reference TRBV7-2 and TRBJ1-2, reads GAGVSQSPSNKVTEKGKDVELRCDPISGHTALYWYRQSLGQGLEFLIYFQGNSAPDKSGLPSDRFSAERTGGSVSTLTIQRTQQEDSAVYLCASSLEPSVYGYTFGSGTRLTVV.